Listed below are T cell receptor beta chains from one sample, sequenced in a study of blood T cell repertoires in COVID-19. Sequenced by immunoSEQ multiplex PCR; TCRdb stores in-frame clones only, minus some. Of over 110,000 clones in the sample, 70% to 90% were seen once. Sequencing was carried out using peripheral blood. These receptors all come from a human donor in a cohort sampled during active COVID-19. CDR3s include the opening cysteine and the closing phenylalanine or tryptophan. D genes are given only for firm matches. Clone size is stated in some rows and not others, as once, few, many or a class when expanded.

>.|.|TRBV28|TRBJ1-2
TGTGCCAGCAGTTACCTCATGGGGGGAGCTAACTATGGCTACACCTTC
CASSYLMGGANYGYTF
>TRBD1|few|TRBV3-1/TRBV3-2|TRBJ1-2
TGTGCCAGCAGCGAACCGGGACAGATCTATGGCTACACCTTC
CASSEPGQIYGYTF
>.|.|TRBV3-1/TRBV3-2|TRBJ1-1
TGTGCCAGCAGCCAAGAAGGGGGTGAAGCTTTCTTT
CASSQEGGEAFF
>.|.|TRBV4-1|TRBJ2-5
TGCGCCAGCAGTGCGGCAGGGCGGAACCAAGAGACCCAGTACTTC
CASSAAGRNQETQYF
>.|.|TRBV6-5|TRBJ1-5
TGTGCCAGCAGTTTAGGGGGACGTGAGCCCCAGCATTTT
CASSLGGREPQHF
>TRBD2|.|TRBV3-1/TRBV3-2|TRBJ2-5
TGTGCCAGCAGCCAAGGGGGACTAGCGGGGGGTGAGACCCAGTACTTC
CASSQGGLAGGETQYF
>.|.|TRBV7-2|TRBJ2-1
TGTGCCAGCAGCGCTCCTCTAGCACCCTCTCTATACTTCTTC
CASSAPLAPSLYFF
>TRBD2|.|TRBV10-2|TRBJ2-5
TGCGCCAGCACCCGGGGGGAGGGGGAGACCCAGTACTTC
CASTRGEGETQYF
>.|.|TRBV6-5|TRBJ1-2
TGTGCCAGCAGTTACCTCTTCACGGATGGCTACACCTTC
CASSYLFTDGYTF
>TRBD1|.|TRBV6-1|TRBJ2-7
TGTGCCAGCAGTGAAATTTGGGACAGACCCTACGAGCAGTACTTC
CASSEIWDRPYEQYF
>TRBD1|.|TRBV5-4|TRBJ1-1
TGTGCCAGCAGCCCAGGGACAGGGGGGTTAGGGAACACTGAAGCTTTCTTT
CASSPGTGGLGNTEAFF
>.|.|TRBV30|TRBJ1-5
TGTGCCTGGAGCCGCCCGGGGATTAGCAATCAGCCCCAGCATTTT
CAWSRPGISNQPQHF
>.|.|TRBV24-1|TRBJ2-2
TGTGCCACCAGTGATCAGGCTTTGGGGGAGCTGTTTTTT
CATSDQALGELFF
>.|.|TRBV30|TRBJ1-4
TGTGCCTGGAGTCAGGGATCTAATGAAAAACTGTTTTTT
CAWSQGSNEKLFF
>TRBD2|.|TRBV10-3|TRBJ2-1
TGTGCCACCGACCCGGCCGGGGGGGGGACCTACAATGAGCAGTTCTTC
CATDPAGGGTYNEQFF
>.|.|TRBV5-5|TRBJ1-5
TGTGCCAGCACCCCGACACCTTTCCCCAATCAGCCCCAGCATTTT
CASTPTPFPNQPQHF